This T cell receptor delta chain originates from a study of gammadelta T cells in human blood. TCRdb redid the clone calls on the RT-PCR reads with CATT. The data contain roughly 1,100 delta-chain clones, around 1.7% of them singletons. The sequenced sample was non-Vgamma9Vdelta2 gamma-delta T cells from adult blood. The receptors were sampled from a human donor.

This clone was picked up a small number of times. TCRdb's protein for this DNA is that of a much larger clone and differs from the translation at residue 15, likely a read error; the protein shown is the DNA translation. V is TRDV1 and J is TRDJ1; tentative D call: TRDD3 (5 bases). The CDR3 runs 17 residues. In germline, CDR1 is TSWWSYY, CDR2 QGS. The CDR3 loop is CALGELRRGPYTDKPIF. The CDR3 coding sequence is TGTGCTCTTGGGGAACTTCGCCGGGGACCTTACACCGATAAACCCATCTTT.